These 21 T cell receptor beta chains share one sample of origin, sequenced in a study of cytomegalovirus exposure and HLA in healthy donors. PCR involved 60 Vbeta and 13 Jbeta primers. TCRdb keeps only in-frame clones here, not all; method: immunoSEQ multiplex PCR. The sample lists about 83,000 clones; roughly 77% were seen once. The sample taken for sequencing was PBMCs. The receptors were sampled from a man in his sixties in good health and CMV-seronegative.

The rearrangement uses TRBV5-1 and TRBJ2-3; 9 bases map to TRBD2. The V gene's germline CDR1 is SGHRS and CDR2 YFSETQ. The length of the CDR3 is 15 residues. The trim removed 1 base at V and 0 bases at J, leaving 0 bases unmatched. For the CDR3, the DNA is TGCGCCAGCAGCTTGAGCGGGGGGAGCACAGATACGCAGTATTTT. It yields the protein CASSLSGGSTDTQYF. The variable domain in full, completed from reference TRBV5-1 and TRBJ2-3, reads KAGVTQTPRYLIKTRGQQVTLSCSPISGHRSVSWYQQTPGQGLQFLFEYFSETQRNKGNFPGRFSGRQFSNSRSEMNVSTLELGDSALYLCASSLSGGSTDTQYFGPGTRLTVL.

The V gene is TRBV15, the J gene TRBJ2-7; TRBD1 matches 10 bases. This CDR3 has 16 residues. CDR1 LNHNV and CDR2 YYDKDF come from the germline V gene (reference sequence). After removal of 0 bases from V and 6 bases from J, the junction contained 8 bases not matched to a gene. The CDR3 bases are TGTGCCACCAGCAGAGATGGGGGGACAGGGGCCGGCGAGCAGTACTTC. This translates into CATSRDGGTGAGEQYF.

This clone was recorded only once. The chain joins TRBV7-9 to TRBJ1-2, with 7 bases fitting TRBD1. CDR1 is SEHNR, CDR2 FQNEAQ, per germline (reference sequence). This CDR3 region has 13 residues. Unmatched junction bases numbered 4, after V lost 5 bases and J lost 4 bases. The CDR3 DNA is TGTGCCAGCAGCCTACAGGGGTCCTATGGCTACACCTTC. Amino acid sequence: CASSLQGSYGYTF.

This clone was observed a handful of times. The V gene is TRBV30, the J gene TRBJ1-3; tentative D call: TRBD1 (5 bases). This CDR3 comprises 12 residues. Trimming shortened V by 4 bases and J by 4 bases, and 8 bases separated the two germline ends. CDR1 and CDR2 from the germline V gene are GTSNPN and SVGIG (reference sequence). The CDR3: CAWTRGGNTIYF. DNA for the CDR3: TGTGCCTGGACAAGGGGAGGAAACACCATATATTTT. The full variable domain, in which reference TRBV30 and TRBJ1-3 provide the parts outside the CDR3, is SQTIHQWPATLVQPVGSPLSLECTVEGTSNPNLYWYRQAAGRGLQLLFYSVGIGQISSEVPQNLSASRPQDRQFILSSKKLLLSDSGFYLCAWTRGGNTIYFGEGSWLTVV.

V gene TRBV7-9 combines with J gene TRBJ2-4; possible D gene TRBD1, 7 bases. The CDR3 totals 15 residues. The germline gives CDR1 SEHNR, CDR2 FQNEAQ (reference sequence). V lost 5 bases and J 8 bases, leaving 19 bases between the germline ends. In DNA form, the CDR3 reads TGTGCCAGCAGCGGCGTGGCGGGACAGAGGGACATTCAGTACTTC. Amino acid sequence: CASSGVAGQRDIQYF.

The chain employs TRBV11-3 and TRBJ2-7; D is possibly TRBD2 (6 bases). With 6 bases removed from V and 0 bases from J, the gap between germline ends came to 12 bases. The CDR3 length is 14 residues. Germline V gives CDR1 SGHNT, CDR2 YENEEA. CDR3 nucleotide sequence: TGTGCCAGCAGTCCCGGGAGAAGCTCCTACGAGCAGTACTTC. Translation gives CASSPGRSSYEQYF.

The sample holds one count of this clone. The CDR3 nucleotides read TGTGCCAGCAGCCAAGACGCATTCAGGGTAGAGTGGGGCTCCTATGGCTACACCTTC. Translating it yields CASSQDAFRVEWGSYGYTF. The gene calls are TRBV4-2 and TRBJ1-2; D possibly corresponds to TRBD1 (5 bases). Looked up from germline, CDR1 is LGHNA and CDR2 is YNFKEQ. The CDR3 is 19 amino acids. Trimming stripped 0 bases from V and 4 bases from J, with 24 bases between.

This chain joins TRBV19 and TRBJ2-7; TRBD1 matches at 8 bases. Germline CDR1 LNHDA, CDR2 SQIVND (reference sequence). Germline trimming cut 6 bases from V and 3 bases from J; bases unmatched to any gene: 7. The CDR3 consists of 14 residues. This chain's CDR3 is CASSQGDRNYEQYF. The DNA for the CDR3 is TGTGCCAGTAGCCAGGGGGACAGGAACTACGAGCAGTACTTC.

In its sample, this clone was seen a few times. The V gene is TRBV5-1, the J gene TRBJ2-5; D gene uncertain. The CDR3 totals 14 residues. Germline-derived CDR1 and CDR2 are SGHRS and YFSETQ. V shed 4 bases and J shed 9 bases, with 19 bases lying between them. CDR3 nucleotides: TGCGCCAGCAGCGCTCTCGACCCTCAGGAAGCCCAGTACTTC. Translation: CASSALDPQEAQYF. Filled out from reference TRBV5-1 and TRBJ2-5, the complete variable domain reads KAGVTQTPRYLIKTRGQQVTLSCSPISGHRSVSWYQQTPGQGLQFLFEYFSETQRNKGNFPGRFSGRQFSNSRSEMNVSTLELGDSALYLCASSALDPQEAQYFGPGTRLLVL.

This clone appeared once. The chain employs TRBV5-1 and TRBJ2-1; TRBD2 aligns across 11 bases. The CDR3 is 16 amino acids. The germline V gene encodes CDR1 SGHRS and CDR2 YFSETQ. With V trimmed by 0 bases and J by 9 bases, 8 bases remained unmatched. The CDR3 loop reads CASSLVAGGPGGEQFF. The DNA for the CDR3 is TGCGCCAGCAGCTTGGTAGCGGGGGGGCCCGGGGGTGAGCAGTTCTTC.

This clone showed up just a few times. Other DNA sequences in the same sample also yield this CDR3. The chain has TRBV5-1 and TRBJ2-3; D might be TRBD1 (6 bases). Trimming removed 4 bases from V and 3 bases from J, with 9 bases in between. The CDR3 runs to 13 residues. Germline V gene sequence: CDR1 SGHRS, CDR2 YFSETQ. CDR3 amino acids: CASSDQGTDTQYF. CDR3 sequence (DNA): TGCGCCAGCAGCGATCAGGGGACAGATACGCAGTATTTT.

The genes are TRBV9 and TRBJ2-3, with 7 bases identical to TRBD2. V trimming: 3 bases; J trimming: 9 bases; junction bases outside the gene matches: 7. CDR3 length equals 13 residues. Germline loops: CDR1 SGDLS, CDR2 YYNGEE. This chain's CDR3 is CASSAPNGGTQYF. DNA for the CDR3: TGTGCCAGCAGCGCCCCCAACGGGGGGACGCAGTATTTT. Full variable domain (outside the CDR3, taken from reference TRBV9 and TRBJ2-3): DSGVTQTPKHLITATGQRVTLRCSPRSGDLSVYWYQQSLDQGLQFLIQYYNGEERAKGNILERFSAQQFPDLHSELNLSSLELGDSALYFCASSAPNGGTQYFGPGTRLTVL.

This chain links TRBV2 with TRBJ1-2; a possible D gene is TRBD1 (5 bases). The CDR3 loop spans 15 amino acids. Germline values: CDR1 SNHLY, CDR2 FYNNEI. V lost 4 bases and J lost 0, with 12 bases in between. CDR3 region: CASSVVGVANYGYTF. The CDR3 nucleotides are TGTGCCAGCAGTGTGGTAGGGGTGGCTAACTATGGCTACACCTTC.

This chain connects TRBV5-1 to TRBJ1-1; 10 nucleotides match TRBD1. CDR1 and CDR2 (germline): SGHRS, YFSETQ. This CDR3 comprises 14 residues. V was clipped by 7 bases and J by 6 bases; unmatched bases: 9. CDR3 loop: CASYTTGGNAEAFF. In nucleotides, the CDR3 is TGCGCCAGCTATACGACAGGGGGCAATGCTGAAGCTTTCTTT.

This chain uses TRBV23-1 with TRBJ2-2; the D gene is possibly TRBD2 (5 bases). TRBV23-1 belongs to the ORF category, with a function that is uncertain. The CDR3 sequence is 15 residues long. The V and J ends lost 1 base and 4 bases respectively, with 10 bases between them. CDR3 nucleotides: TGCGCCAGCAGTCAATTATGCGGGCTCACCGGGGAGCTGTTTTTT. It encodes CASSQLCGLTGELFF.

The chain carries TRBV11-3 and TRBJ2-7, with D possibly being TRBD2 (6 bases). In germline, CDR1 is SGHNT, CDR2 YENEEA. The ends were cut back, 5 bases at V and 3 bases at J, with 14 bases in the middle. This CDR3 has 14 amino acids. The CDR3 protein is CASSPTRGNYEQYF. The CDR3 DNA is TGTGCCAGCAGCCCAACGCGGGGAAACTACGAGCAGTACTTC.

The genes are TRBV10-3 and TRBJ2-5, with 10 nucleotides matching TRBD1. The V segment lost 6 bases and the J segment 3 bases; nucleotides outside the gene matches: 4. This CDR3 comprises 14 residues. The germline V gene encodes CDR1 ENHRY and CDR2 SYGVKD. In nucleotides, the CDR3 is TGTGCCATCAGGAAGACAGGGGGCGAAGAGACCCAGTACTTC. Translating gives CAIRKTGGEETQYF.

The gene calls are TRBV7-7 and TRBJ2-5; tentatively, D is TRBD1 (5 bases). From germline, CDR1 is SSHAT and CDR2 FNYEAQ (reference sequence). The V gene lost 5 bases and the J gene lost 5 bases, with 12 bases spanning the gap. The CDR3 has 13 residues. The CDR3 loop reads CASSPQDSETQYF. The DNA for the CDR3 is TGTGCCAGCAGCCCACAGGATAGCGAGACCCAGTACTTC.

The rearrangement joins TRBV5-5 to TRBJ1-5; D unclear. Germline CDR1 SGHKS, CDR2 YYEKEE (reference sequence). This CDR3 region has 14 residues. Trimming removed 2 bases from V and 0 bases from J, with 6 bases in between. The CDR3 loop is CASSFGVSNQPQHF. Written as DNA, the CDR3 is TGTGCCAGCAGCTTCGGGGTTAGCAATCAGCCCCAGCATTTT.

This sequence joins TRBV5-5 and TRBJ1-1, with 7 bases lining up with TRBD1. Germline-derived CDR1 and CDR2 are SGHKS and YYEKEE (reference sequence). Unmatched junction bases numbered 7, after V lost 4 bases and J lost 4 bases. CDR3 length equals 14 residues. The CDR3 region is CASSGTVRGTEAFF. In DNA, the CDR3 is TGTGCCAGCAGCGGGACAGTGAGGGGCACTGAAGCTTTCTTT.

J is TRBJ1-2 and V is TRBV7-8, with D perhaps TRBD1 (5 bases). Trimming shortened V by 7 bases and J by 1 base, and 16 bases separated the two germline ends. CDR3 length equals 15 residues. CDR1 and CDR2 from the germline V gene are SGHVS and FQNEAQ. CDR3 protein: CASTLGGGDNYGYTF. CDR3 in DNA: TGTGCCAGCACCCTGGGGGGGGGAGATAACTATGGCTACACCTTC.